This is a list of T cell receptor beta chains from one sample in a study of T cells in Graves' hyperthyroidism and ophthalmopathy. Each CDR3 protein gets one entry after TCRdb re-called the multiplex PCR reads with MiXCR. Here the sample spans hundreds of thousands of distinct CDR3 sequences, over 15% being singletons. Sequencing was performed on blood. These receptor sequences come from a woman aged 55-69 years with Graves' ophthalmopathy. Each CDR3 is given with its conserved first and last residue. D genes are given only for firm matches. Size tells how often a clone was seen (once, few, many) or the class of an expanded clone, and some rows leave it out.

CDR3aa: CASSQEVQPNTGELFF
CDR3nt: TGTGCCAGCAGCCAAGAGGTACAGCCGAACACCGGGGAGCTGTTTTTT
d_gene: .
v_gene: TRBV3-1
j_gene: TRBJ2-2
abundance: many

CDR3aa: CASSATHYGYTF
CDR3nt: TGTGCCAGCAGCGCCACCCACTATGGCTACACCTTC
d_gene: .
v_gene: TRBV9
j_gene: TRBJ1-2
abundance: few

CDR3aa: CASSLGQPTTDTQYF
CDR3nt: TGTGCCAGCAGCTTAGGACAGCCCACCACAGATACGCAGTATTTT
d_gene: .
v_gene: TRBV7-9
j_gene: TRBJ2-3
abundance: many

CDR3aa: CASSYNGLAGELFF
CDR3nt: TGTGCCAGCAGTTACAACGGGTTGGCCGGGGAGCTGTTTTTT
d_gene: .
v_gene: TRBV6-6
j_gene: TRBJ2-2
abundance: few

CDR3aa: CASSPVLSIYEQYF
CDR3nt: TGTGCCAGCAGCCCTGTGCTCAGCATCTACGAGCAGTACTTC
d_gene: .
v_gene: TRBV7-2
j_gene: TRBJ2-7
abundance: many

CDR3aa: CASSLAPDLAKNIQYF
CDR3nt: TGCGCCAGCAGCTTGGCGCCGGATCTAGCCAAAAACATTCAGTACTTC
d_gene: .
v_gene: TRBV5-1
j_gene: TRBJ2-4
abundance: .

CDR3aa: CASSIQVTGGVDQPQHF
CDR3nt: TGTGCCAGTAGTATCCAAGTGACAGGAGGGGTGGATCAGCCCCAGCATTTT
d_gene: .
v_gene: TRBV19
j_gene: TRBJ1-5
abundance: few

CDR3aa: CASSVTSGRVSYNEQFF
CDR3nt: TGTGCCAGCAGTGTGACTAGCGGGAGGGTCTCCTACAATGAGCAGTTCTTC
d_gene: TRBD2
v_gene: TRBV27
j_gene: TRBJ2-1
abundance: .

CDR3aa: CASSLGVDSVMNTEAFF
CDR3nt: TGTGCCAGCAGCTTAGGCGTCGATTCGGTAATGAACACTGAAGCTTTCTTT
d_gene: .
v_gene: TRBV11-2
j_gene: TRBJ1-1
abundance: many

CDR3aa: CASSALAGPPDTQYF
CDR3nt: TGCGCCAGCAGCGCACTAGCGGGACCGCCAGATACGCAGTATTTT
d_gene: TRBD2
v_gene: TRBV4-1
j_gene: TRBJ2-3
abundance: few

CDR3aa: CASSQDLSGSSYGFF
CDR3nt: TGTGCCAGCAGCCAAGATCTGAGCGGGAGCAGTTACGGGTTCTTC
d_gene: TRBD2
v_gene: TRBV3-1
j_gene: TRBJ2-1
abundance: .

CDR3aa: CASSIFNTEAFF
CDR3nt: TGTGCCAGCAGTATTTTTAACACTGAAGCTTTCTTT
d_gene: .
v_gene: TRBV6-1
j_gene: TRBJ1-1
abundance: many

CDR3aa: CASSQTRGNTEAFF
CDR3nt: TGTGCCAGCAGCCAAACACGGGGGAACACTGAAGCTTTCTTT
d_gene: .
v_gene: TRBV28
j_gene: TRBJ1-1
abundance: many

CDR3aa: CASSAGQGKETQYF
CDR3nt: TGTGCCAGCAGCGCGGGACAGGGGAAAGAGACCCAGTACTTC
d_gene: TRBD1
v_gene: TRBV7-9
j_gene: TRBJ2-5
abundance: many

CDR3aa: CASSGWSTTRDQPQHF
CDR3nt: TGTGCCAGCAGTGGATGGTCCACGACTAGAGATCAGCCCCAGCATTTT
d_gene: .
v_gene: TRBV2
j_gene: TRBJ1-5
abundance: many

CDR3aa: CASSQHGTATWQFF
CDR3nt: TGTGCCAGCAGCCAACACGGGACAGCAACTTGGCAGTTCTTC
d_gene: TRBD1
v_gene: TRBV3-1
j_gene: TRBJ2-1
abundance: few

CDR3aa: CASSSFGANVLTF
CDR3nt: TGTGCCAGCAGCTCGTTCGGCGCCAACGTCCTGACTTTC
d_gene: .
v_gene: TRBV7-2
j_gene: TRBJ2-6
abundance: many

CDR3aa: CASSRRDTSTDTQYF
CDR3nt: TGTGCCAGCAGTCGGAGGGACACTAGCACAGATACGCAGTATTTT
d_gene: .
v_gene: TRBV6-2/TRBV6-3
j_gene: TRBJ2-3
abundance: many

CDR3aa: CASSESSRGEPQHF
CDR3nt: TGTGCCAGCAGTGAATCGAGTAGGGGAGAGCCCCAGCATTTT
d_gene: .
v_gene: TRBV2
j_gene: TRBJ1-5
abundance: many

CDR3aa: CASSYGHPGGGNEQFF
CDR3nt: TGTGCCAGCAGTTACGGACACCCAGGCGGAGGCAATGAGCAGTTCTTC
d_gene: .
v_gene: TRBV6-2/TRBV6-3
j_gene: TRBJ2-1
abundance: many

CDR3aa: CASSQVGATEAFF
CDR3nt: TGTGCCAGCAGCCAGGTAGGGGCCACTGAAGCTTTCTTT
d_gene: .
v_gene: TRBV5-6
j_gene: TRBJ1-1
abundance: .

CDR3aa: CASSPPEYQPQHF
CDR3nt: TGCGCCAGCAGCCCCCCCGAGTATCAGCCCCAGCATTTT
d_gene: .
v_gene: TRBV4-1
j_gene: TRBJ1-5
abundance: many

CDR3aa: CASSFNAMNTEAFF
CDR3nt: TGCGCCAGCAGCTTTAATGCCATGAACACTGAAGCTTTCTTT
d_gene: .
v_gene: TRBV5-1
j_gene: TRBJ1-1
abundance: many

CDR3aa: CASSSSSGTDTQYF
CDR3nt: TGTGCCAGCAGCTCCTCCAGCGGCACAGATACGCAGTATTTT
d_gene: .
v_gene: TRBV7-9
j_gene: TRBJ2-3
abundance: few

CDR3aa: CASRGARYDEQFF
CDR3nt: TGTGCCAGCAGGGGAGCTCGGTACGATGAGCAGTTCTTC
d_gene: .
v_gene: TRBV2
j_gene: TRBJ2-1
abundance: .

CDR3aa: CSARPGQGSPLHF
CDR3nt: TGCAGTGCTAGGCCGGGACAGGGGTCACCCCTCCACTTT
d_gene: TRBD1
v_gene: TRBV20-1
j_gene: TRBJ1-6
abundance: many

CDR3aa: CASHENTGELFF
CDR3nt: TGTGCCAGTCACGAGAACACCGGGGAGCTGTTTTTT
d_gene: .
v_gene: TRBV6-2/TRBV6-3
j_gene: TRBJ2-2
abundance: .

CDR3aa: CASSLPRGNTGELFF
CDR3nt: TGTGCCAGCAGTTTACCAAGGGGGAACACCGGGGAGCTGTTTTTT
d_gene: .
v_gene: TRBV28
j_gene: TRBJ2-2
abundance: .

CDR3aa: CASRDYHYGYTF
CDR3nt: TGTGCCAGCAGGGACTACCACTATGGCTACACCTTC
d_gene: .
v_gene: TRBV6-2/TRBV6-3
j_gene: TRBJ1-2
abundance: many

CDR3aa: CASSPAPSGNTEAFF
CDR3nt: TGTGCCAGCAGTCCCGCCCCCTCAGGGAACACTGAAGCTTTCTTT
d_gene: .
v_gene: TRBV12-3/TRBV12-4
j_gene: TRBJ1-1
abundance: many

CDR3aa: CASSAYVGTPSQAFF
CDR3nt: TGTGCCAGCAGTGCCTACGTCGGGACTCCATCCCAAGCTTTCTTT
d_gene: .
v_gene: TRBV2
j_gene: TRBJ1-1
abundance: many

CDR3aa: CASSLNSDVRGQPQHF
CDR3nt: TGTGCCAGCAGTCTAAACTCGGACGTCCGGGGTCAGCCCCAGCATTTT
d_gene: .
v_gene: TRBV27
j_gene: TRBJ1-5
abundance: many

CDR3aa: CASSGTGTEAFF
CDR3nt: TGTGCCAGCTCCGGGACAGGGACTGAAGCTTTCTTT
d_gene: TRBD1
v_gene: TRBV9
j_gene: TRBJ1-1
abundance: .

CDR3aa: CAWSDMGFLQPQHF
CDR3nt: TGTGCCTGGAGTGATATGGGGTTTCTGCAGCCCCAGCATTTT
d_gene: .
v_gene: TRBV30
j_gene: TRBJ1-5
abundance: many

CDR3aa: CASSFTRQVQETQYF
CDR3nt: TGCGCCAGCAGCTTTACAAGACAGGTTCAGGAGACCCAGTACTTC
d_gene: .
v_gene: TRBV5-1
j_gene: TRBJ2-5
abundance: many

CDR3aa: CASSSKPRTVQFEKLFF
CDR3nt: TGTGCCAGCAGTTCCAAACCGCGGACAGTTCAATTTGAAAAACTGTTTTTT
d_gene: .
v_gene: TRBV6-1
j_gene: TRBJ1-4
abundance: many

CDR3aa: CASSSGAPASYEQYF
CDR3nt: TGTGCCAGCAGCTCCGGGGCGCCAGCCTCCTACGAGCAGTACTTC
d_gene: .
v_gene: TRBV11-1
j_gene: TRBJ2-7
abundance: many

CDR3aa: CSVVQTGLGMQFF
CDR3nt: TGCAGCGTTGTCCAGACAGGGCTAGGGATGCAGTTCTTC
d_gene: TRBD1
v_gene: TRBV29-1
j_gene: TRBJ2-1
abundance: .

CDR3aa: CATSEGSGGVGANVLTF
CDR3nt: TGTGCCACCAGTGAGGGCTCAGGGGGCGTAGGGGCCAACGTCCTGACTTTC
d_gene: TRBD1
v_gene: TRBV24-1
j_gene: TRBJ2-6
abundance: .

CDR3aa: CASSYRTGGGEQYF
CDR3nt: TGTGCCAGCAGCTACCGGACAGGGGGCGGCGAGCAGTACTTC
d_gene: TRBD1
v_gene: TRBV7-6
j_gene: TRBJ2-7
abundance: many

CDR3aa: CASSLQGTNQPQHF
CDR3nt: TGTGCCAGCAGTCTACAGGGGACCAATCAGCCCCAGCATTTT
d_gene: TRBD1
v_gene: TRBV12-3/TRBV12-4
j_gene: TRBJ1-5
abundance: many

CDR3aa: CASSYGASGANVLTF
CDR3nt: TGTGCCAGCAGTTACGGGGCCTCTGGGGCCAACGTCCTGACTTTC
d_gene: .
v_gene: TRBV6-2/TRBV6-3
j_gene: TRBJ2-6
abundance: many

CDR3aa: CASSETSGVGEQYF
CDR3nt: TGTGCCAGCAGTGAAACATCAGGGGTGGGGGAGCAGTACTTC
d_gene: .
v_gene: TRBV2
j_gene: TRBJ2-7
abundance: many

CDR3aa: CASSLGASGGTGELFF
CDR3nt: TGTGCCAGCAGCTTAGGGGCTAGCGGGGGGACCGGGGAGCTGTTTTTT
d_gene: TRBD2
v_gene: TRBV7-2
j_gene: TRBJ2-2
abundance: many

CDR3aa: CSARGTSGLSYNEQFF
CDR3nt: TGCAGTGCTAGGGGGACTAGCGGGCTATCCTACAATGAGCAGTTCTTC
d_gene: TRBD2
v_gene: TRBV20-1
j_gene: TRBJ2-1
abundance: .

CDR3aa: CASLILAGGQETQYF
CDR3nt: TGTGCCAGCCTAATTCTTGCGGGGGGACAAGAGACCCAGTACTTC
d_gene: TRBD2
v_gene: TRBV28
j_gene: TRBJ2-5
abundance: many

CDR3aa: CSARPTANSPLHF
CDR3nt: TGCAGTGCTAGACCGACAGCAAATTCACCCCTCCACTTT
d_gene: .
v_gene: TRBV20-1
j_gene: TRBJ1-6
abundance: few

CDR3aa: CATSDLRGRLAEQFF
CDR3nt: TGTGCCACCAGTGATTTGCGTGGACGCCTAGCTGAGCAGTTCTTC
d_gene: .
v_gene: TRBV24-1
j_gene: TRBJ2-1
abundance: .

CDR3aa: CASRRAPLTEQFF
CDR3nt: TGTGCCAGCCGCCGGGCCCCGCTTACTGAGCAGTTCTTC
d_gene: .
v_gene: TRBV5-6
j_gene: TRBJ2-1
abundance: .

CDR3aa: CASSPRDTEAFF
CDR3nt: TGTGCCAGCAGCCCCCGGGACACTGAAGCTTTCTTT
d_gene: .
v_gene: TRBV3-1
j_gene: TRBJ1-1
abundance: many

CDR3aa: CASSLYGGAYEKLFF
CDR3nt: TGTGCCAGCAGTTTATACGGGGGCGCCTATGAAAAACTGTTTTTT
d_gene: .
v_gene: TRBV12-3/TRBV12-4
j_gene: TRBJ1-4
abundance: .

CDR3aa: CASSLRADRSYNEQFF
CDR3nt: TGTGCCAGCAGCTTAAGAGCGGACCGCTCCTACAATGAGCAGTTCTTC
d_gene: .
v_gene: TRBV11-2
j_gene: TRBJ2-1
abundance: many

CDR3aa: CASSFHPGRGRIEAFF
CDR3nt: TGTGCCAGCAGTTTTCACCCGGGACGGGGGCGGATTGAAGCTTTCTTT
d_gene: .
v_gene: TRBV28
j_gene: TRBJ1-1
abundance: many

CDR3aa: CASSFQGALGYTF
CDR3nt: TGTGCCAGCAGCTTTCAGGGGGCGCTTGGCTACACCTTC
d_gene: TRBD1
v_gene: TRBV5-4
j_gene: TRBJ1-2
abundance: .